These T cell receptor beta chains were read from a single sample in a study of blood T cell repertoires in COVID-19. The table came from immunoSEQ multiplex PCR; TCRdb's copy has only in-frame clones and leaves some out. The table includes about 29,000 clones, approximately 91% detected once. The sequenced sample was peripheral blood. These receptors were taken from a man in his sixties or seventies with active COVID-19. CDR3s include the opening cysteine and the closing phenylalanine or tryptophan. The order of the fields is V gene, D gene, clone size, CDR3 length, J gene, CDR3 protein, CDR3 DNA. A D gene is named only where the DNA matches it firmly. Clone size is shown for a subset of rows, as once, few, many or a class of expanded clone.

TRBV24-1,-,-,14,TRBJ1-3,CATSDFGGGNTIYF,TGTGCCACCAGTGATTTCGGAGGTGGAAACACCATATATTTT
TRBV4-2,TRBD1,-,14,TRBJ1-2,CASSQLGQVYGYTF,TGTGCCAGCAGCCAACTAGGACAGGTCTATGGCTACACCTTC
TRBV4-3,TRBD2,-,17,TRBJ2-2,CPSRHGGGGADTGELFF,TGCCCCAGCCGCCACGGGGGCGGGGGGGCCGACACCGGGGAGCTGTTTTTT
TRBV6-5,-,once,15,TRBJ1-2,CASMANTGGNYGYTF,TGTGCCAGCATGGCCAACACCGGGGGAAACTATGGCTACACCTTC
TRBV5-5,-,-,14,TRBJ1-2,CASSRGTASFGYTF,TGTGCCAGCAGCCGGGGGACCGCCTCCTTTGGCTACACCTTC
TRBV5-6,-,-,11,TRBJ2-1,CASSWGHEQFF,TGTGCCAGCAGCTGGGGCCATGAGCAGTTCTTC
TRBV11-1,-,-,13,TRBJ2-1,CAIAASTYNEQFF,TGTGCCATCGCGGCGAGCACTTACAATGAGCAGTTCTTC
TRBV19,TRBD1,-,14,TRBJ2-1,CASSAPGQDNEQFF,TGTGCCAGTAGTGCCCCGGGACAGGACAATGAGCAGTTCTTC
TRBV5-5,-,-,15,TRBJ2-3,CASSLSWGGTDTQYF,TGTGCCAGCAGCTTGAGTTGGGGAGGCACAGATACGCAGTATTTT
TRBV6-5,-,-,15,TRBJ2-7,CASSYSGGSYYEQYF,TGTGCCAGCAGTTACTCAGGCGGTTCGTACTACGAGCAGTACTTC
TRBV29-1,-,once,14,TRBJ2-1,CSVDYGQPYNEQFF,TGCAGCGTTGATTACGGACAGCCCTACAATGAGCAGTTCTTC
TRBV6-1,TRBD1,-,16,TRBJ2-1,CASSESEGAPYNEQFF,TGTGCCAGCAGTGAATCTGAGGGGGCCCCCTACAATGAGCAGTTCTTC
TRBV10-3,-,once,12,TRBJ2-7,CAISASQDFHLF,TGTGCCATCAGTGCTTCCCAGGATTTTCATCTCTTC
TRBV18,TRBD1,-,13,TRBJ2-7,CASSPGTGREQYF,TGTGCCAGCTCACCAGGGACAGGGCGGGAGCAGTACTTC
TRBV6-4,-,-,13,TRBJ2-1,CASRDNSYNEQFF,TGTGCCAGCCGGGACAACTCCTACAATGAGCAGTTCTTC
TRBV29-1,-,-,15,TRBJ1-2,CSVEVAGRAVYGYTF,TGCAGCGTTGAAGTGGCTGGGAGGGCAGTCTATGGCTACACCTTC
TRBV4-1,TRBD1,once,15,TRBJ2-1,CASSQPTGALNEQFF,TGCGCCAGCAGCCAACCGACAGGGGCACTCAATGAGCAGTTCTTC
TRBV10-3,TRBD2,-,13,TRBJ2-3,CAIGAGVPDTQYF,TGTGCCATCGGCGCGGGGGTCCCAGATACGCAGTATTTT
TRBV7-8,-,-,14,TRBJ2-7,CASSRTSSSYEQYF,TGTGCCAGCAGCCGGACATCGAGCTCCTACGAGCAGTACTTC
TRBV6-5,-,-,13,TRBJ1-2,CASRGSLEPGYTF,TGTGCCAGCAGGGGGAGCTTGGAACCTGGCTACACCTTC
TRBV6-2/TRBV6-3,-,-,15,TRBJ2-3,CASSRQGGFTDTQYF,TGTGCCAGCAGCAGGCAGGGGGGTTTCACAGATACGCAGTATTTT
TRBV14,TRBD2,-,19,TRBJ2-1,CASSQDRLAGLLGYNEQFF,TGTGCCAGCAGCCAAGATCGGCTAGCGGGGCTCTTAGGTTACAATGAGCAGTTCTTC
TRBV7-6,-,once,17,TRBJ2-1,CASRENPSATSYNEQFF,TGTGCCAGCAGAGAAAACCCTAGCGCTACCTCCTACAATGAGCAGTTCTTC
TRBV6-2/TRBV6-3,TRBD1,once,17,TRBJ2-1,CASSPAYRQGAYNEQFF,TGTGCCAGCAGCCCCGCGTACCGACAGGGGGCTTACAATGAGCAGTTCTTC
TRBV9,-,-,16,TRBJ2-5,CASSPLGGGPQETQYF,TGTGCCAGCAGCCCCCTTGGGGGGGGCCCCCAAGAGACCCAGTACTTC
TRBV4-3,TRBD1,-,15,TRBJ2-7,CASSQGVGTGYEQYF,TGCGCCAGCAGCCAAGGGGTAGGGACAGGCTACGAGCAGTACTTC
TRBV18,-,-,14,TRBJ2-5,CASSPPLLQETQYF,TGTGCCAGCTCACCACCGTTATTACAAGAGACCCAGTACTTC
TRBV7-2,TRBD2,-,15,TRBJ2-7,CASSLVLAVTYEQYF,TGTGCCAGCAGCTTAGTGCTAGCGGTAACCTACGAGCAGTACTTC
TRBV5-4,-,-,14,TRBJ2-5,CASSLEGRGETQYF,TGTGCCAGCAGCTTGGAGGGCAGGGGAGAGACCCAGTACTTC
TRBV6-6,-,-,12,TRBJ1-5,CASGQDNQPQHF,TGTGCCAGCGGACAAGACAATCAGCCCCAGCATTTT
TRBV19,TRBD2,-,15,TRBJ2-7,CASSRLAGGQGEQYF,TGTGCCAGTAGTCGACTAGCGGGGGGCCAGGGGGAGCAGTACTTC
TRBV28,TRBD1,once,15,TRBJ1-6,CASRTGGSYNSPLHF,TGTGCCAGCAGAACAGGGGGCTCCTATAATTCACCCCTCCACTTT
TRBV19,TRBD1,-,14,TRBJ1-5,CASSITGDGQPQHF,TGTGCCAGTAGTATAACAGGGGACGGTCAGCCCCAGCATTTT
TRBV2,-,-,15,TRBJ2-2,CASRGDWGNTGELFF,TGTGCCAGCAGGGGGGACTGGGGGAACACCGGGGAGCTGTTTTTT
TRBV25-1,TRBD1,-,12,TRBJ1-5,CASSRGAQPQHF,TGTGCCAGCAGCAGGGGGGCTCAGCCCCAGCATTTT
TRBV19,-,-,13,TRBJ1-1,CASSTLGGTEAFF,TGTGCCAGTAGTACCCTCGGGGGGACTGAAGCTTTCTTT